Included here is one TCR beta chain sequence, with context. Its matching antigen is unknown. Expressed TCRB transcripts got sequenced, as all isolated RNA was reverse transcribed. TCRdb's table, derived via immunoSEQ multiplex PCR, lists solely in-frame clones and lacks some. In the table there are a few hundred thousand clones, around 16% of which are singletons. The data derive from a study of beta chain features in type 1 diabetes. Whole-study findings and limits: For patients, the naive, central memory and Treg TCRB repertoires appeared more alike than for healthy donors.

Per donor, one heparinised blood draw averaged roughly 110 mL. The CDR3 has 14 amino acids. CDR1 and CDR2 (germline): SNHLY, FYNNEI. Trimming removed 5 bases from V and 3 bases from J, with 11 bases in between. The chain joins TRBV2 to TRBJ2-1, with D perhaps TRBD2 (5 bases). The clonotype originates from a woman between 18 and 30 years old in good health. The sequencing sample was made of naive CD4+ T cells from blood. CDR3 sequence reads: CASSQRIVYNEQFF. The CDR3 region has the DNA TGTGCCAGCAGTCAGCGGATAGTCTACAATGAGCAGTTCTTC.